The source of this TCR beta chain is a study of technical replicates of blood from a handful of donors. Sequenced by immunoSEQ multiplex PCR; TCRdb stores in-frame clones only, minus some. Altogether tens of thousands of clones are present, about 97% being singletons, with the ten largest covering 0.18%. The receptor was isolated from a human donor in good health. The source material was T cells isolated from PBMCs.

The CDR3 DNA sequence: TGTGCCAGCAGTTACCCGGGACAGGGAACGACAGATACGCAGTATTTT. This translates into CASSYPGQGTTDTQYF. The rearrangement links TRBV6-5 to TRBJ2-3; 9 nucleotides match TRBD1. CDR1 is MNHEY, CDR2 SVGAGI, per germline. CDR3 size: 16 residues. Unmatched junction bases numbered 6, after V lost 2 bases and J lost 3 bases.